The 30 T cell receptor beta chains below were found in one sample sequenced in a study of glioma-infiltrating T cells. The iRepertoire nested amplicon-rescue multiplex PCR amplified TCR alpha and beta CDR3s from RNA. A single record per CDR3 protein comes from TCRdb applying MiXCR to the multiplex PCR reads. This table holds more than 300,000 distinct CDR3 sequences, 41% found once. The sample consisted of glioma tissue, nonneoplastic brain tissue, or PBMCs (not recorded which). All receptors derive from a human donor with low-grade glioma or glioblastoma, undergoing nonglioma brain surgery, or in good health (not recorded which).

V is TRBV4-1 and J is TRBJ1-3; D is possibly TRBD1 (5 bases). Looked up from germline, CDR1 is MGHRA and CDR2 is YSYEKL. With 1 base removed from V and 0 bases from J, the gap between germline ends came to 7 bases. This CDR3 is 15 amino acids long. CDR3 nucleotide sequence: TGCGCCAGCAGCCAAGTGACAGTCTCTGGAAACACCATATATTTT. This codes for CASSQVTVSGNTIYF.

This chain uses TRBV7-2 with TRBJ2-7, with 10 positions matching TRBD1. Losses at the gene ends were 5 bases for V and 3 bases for J; bases not matched to a gene: 7. Germline V lookup: CDR1 SGHTA, CDR2 FQGNSA. This CDR3 has 15 residues. CDR3 sequence: CASSLGQGTYYEQYF. CDR3 sequence (DNA): TGTGCCAGCAGCCTGGGACAGGGGACTTACTACGAGCAGTACTTC.

The chain links TRBV29-1 to TRBJ2-6; D possibly corresponds to TRBD2 (5 bases). Germline CDR1 SQVTM, CDR2 ANQGSEA. Between the trimmed V and J ends, which lost 6 bases and 4 bases, there was a span of 13 bases. This CDR3 has 14 amino acids. CDR3 loop: CSVGGHAGANVLTF. In DNA form, the CDR3 reads TGCAGCGTGGGCGGGCACGCAGGGGCCAACGTCCTGACTTTC.

In regard to this clonotype: A much larger clone is a single base away; this may be a read error. The chain employs TRBV6-2 or TRBV6-3 and TRBJ2-5, with D uncertain. Germline V CDR1 and CDR2: MNHEY, SVGEGT. Trimming removed 0 bases at V and 0 bases at J, with 14 bases between. The CDR3 spans 17 residues. CDR3 coding DNA: TGTGCCAGCAGTTACTCGTTACAGTGGATCCACCAAGAGACCCAGTACTTC. It codes for CASSYSLQWIHQETQYF.

The gene calls are TRBV3-1 and TRBJ2-5, with D uncertain. CDR1 is LGHDT, CDR2 YNNKEL, per germline (reference sequence). CDR3 size: 12 residues. Trimming took 1 base from V and 10 from J, leaving 10 bases between them. In DNA form, the CDR3 reads TGTGCCAGCAGCCAAGTGGAAACCAACCAGTACTTC. As protein: CASSQVETNQYF.

This clonotype has a count of ten or more. The chain carries TRBV6-2 or TRBV6-3 and TRBJ2-1, with 9 bases that match TRBD2. The CDR3 sequence is 17 residues long. With V trimmed by 7 bases and J by 4 bases, 14 bases remained unmatched. Germline CDR1 MNHEY, CDR2 SVGEGT. The CDR3 protein is CASIRGGGSLPYNEQFF. CDR3 coding DNA: TGTGCCAGCATCCGCGGGGGGGGCAGTTTACCTTACAATGAGCAGTTCTTC.

This clonotype came up many times. The V gene is TRBV6-2 or TRBV6-3, the J gene TRBJ2-7; maybe TRBD2 (6 bases). The CDR3 extends over 16 amino acids. The germline V gene encodes CDR1 MNHEY and CDR2 SVGEGT. V dropped 5 bases and J dropped 2 bases, with 19 bases sitting between them. As DNA, the CDR3 is TGTGCCAGCAGTCGCCGGGAGCAAATTTCCCCCTACGAGCAGTACTTC. This gives the protein CASSRREQISPYEQYF.

Only one count was recorded for this clonotype. A much larger clone lies one base from this, so it may be a read error. V and J are TRBV7-8 and TRBJ2-7; 14 bases map to TRBD2. From germline, CDR1 is SGHVS and CDR2 FQNEAQ. This CDR3 contains 18 residues. CDR3 sequence reads: CASSHDGLAGGSSYERYF. The DNA of the CDR3 is TGTGCCAGCAGCCACGACGGACTAGCGGGAGGTAGCTCCTACGAGCGGTACTTC.

As for this clonotype: A much larger clone lies one base from this, so it may be a read error. The gene calls are TRBV20-1 and TRBJ2-3, with a tentative D call TRBD1 (5 bases). V was pared by 5 bases and J by 6 bases, with 12 bases between. Germline V gene lookup returns CDR1 DFQATT and CDR2 SNEGSKA (reference sequence). This CDR3 has 12 amino acids. DNA for the CDR3: TGCAGTGCTCCCACCCCAGGGGATACGCAGTATTTT. Translating it yields CSAPTPGDTQYF.

Notes on this clonotype: A read error may explain this, as a much larger clone is one base away. V is TRBV6-8 and J is TRBJ2-7; TRBD2 aligns across 11 bases. The CDR3 loop spans 15 amino acids. The V gene's germline CDR1 is MNHGY and CDR2 SAAAGT. The CDR3 region has the DNA TGTGCCAACAGTTACCTACTAGCGGGAGCCTACGAGCAGTACTTC. The encoded protein is CANSYLLAGAYEQYF.

The V gene is TRBV27, the J gene TRBJ2-5, with no clear D. Germline V lookup: CDR1 MNHEY, CDR2 SMNVEV (reference sequence). CDR3 length: 16 residues. Deletions cut 3 bases from V and 5 bases from J, with 19 bases between. CDR3 residues: CASSFLPGARWETQYF. The CDR3 DNA reads as TGTGCCAGCAGTTTTCTTCCGGGCGCTCGGTGGGAGACCCAGTACTTC.

This clonotype was recorded a few times. The chain recombines TRBV7-6 with TRBJ2-3; unclear D gene. The CDR3 loop spans 15 amino acids. From germline, CDR1 is SGHVS and CDR2 FNYEAQ. The V gene lost 5 bases and the J gene lost 2 bases, with 14 bases spanning the gap. This CDR3 is CASSPVRRDTDTQYF. CDR3 DNA sequence: TGTGCCAGCAGCCCCGTCCGGAGAGACACAGATACGCAGTATTTT. Complete variable domain (other parts from reference TRBV7-6 and TRBJ2-3): GAGVSQSPRYKVTKRGQDVALRCDPISGHVSLYWYRQALGQGPEFLTYFNYEAQQDKSGLPNDRFSAERPEGSISTLTIQRTEQRDSAMYRCASSPVRRDTDTQYFGPGTRLTVL.

The chain couples TRBV7-2 to TRBJ2-7; D may be TRBD1 or TRBD2 (5 bases each). Germline lookup yields CDR1 SGHTA and CDR2 FQGNSA. This CDR3 region has 15 residues. V shed 3 bases and J shed 3 bases, with 15 bases lying between them. CDR3 protein: CASSFIRDLFYEQYF. DNA for the CDR3: TGTGCCAGCAGCTTTATACGGGACCTATTCTACGAGCAGTACTTC.

The CDR3 loop is CAITGQEDQPQHF. CDR3 bases: TGTGCCATCACTGGGCAGGAGGATCAGCCCCAGCATTTT. The genes are TRBV10-3 and TRBJ1-5; D is ambiguous. CDR1 and CDR2 from the germline V gene are ENHRY and SYGVKD. The CDR3 loop spans 13 amino acids. Between the trimmed V and J ends, which lost 7 bases and 5 bases, there was a span of 12 bases.

The chain combines TRBV5-1 with TRBJ1-2; 7 positions agree with TRBD1. The CDR3 consists of 13 residues. Germline trimming cut 4 bases from V and 2 bases from J; bases unmatched to any gene: 2. Per the germline V gene, CDR1 is SGHRS and CDR2 is YFSETQ. The CDR3 sequence is CASSEGQNYGYTF. The CDR3 nucleotides are TGCGCCAGCAGCGAGGGACAGAACTATGGCTACACCTTC.

Turning to this clonotype: A clone one base away is much larger, so this may be a read error. This rearrangement joins TRBV27 to TRBJ2-1, with D possibly being TRBD2 (6 bases). The CDR3 runs to 14 residues. The germline gives CDR1 MNHEY, CDR2 SMNVEV (reference sequence). With 7 bases removed from V and 6 bases from J, the gap between germline ends came to 16 bases. The CDR3 protein is CASIRLPGSNEQFF. CDR3 sequence (DNA): TGTGCCAGCATAAGGCTCCCCGGGAGCAATGAGCAGTTCTTC.

The rearrangement uses TRBV27 and TRBJ1-6, with TRBD1 as a possible D gene (6 bases). Between the trimmed V and J ends, which lost 2 bases and 15 bases, there was a span of 20 bases. This CDR3 has 15 amino acids. Per the germline V gene, CDR1 is MNHEY and CDR2 is SMNVEV (reference sequence). CDR3 nucleotides: TGTGCCAGCAGTTTACCGGGGGCATACCCCTCAGACCTCCACTTT. Translation: CASSLPGAYPSDLHF.

The chain is built from TRBV28 and TRBJ1-5; 11 positions match TRBD1. This CDR3 region has 17 residues. Per germline, CDR1 MDHEN and CDR2 SYDVKM. The junction had 11 bases not matched to a gene; V was cut back by 7 bases and J by 3 bases. CDR3 amino acids: CASTKLGTGGYNQPQHF. CDR3 DNA: TGTGCCAGCACCAAATTGGGGACAGGGGGATACAATCAGCCCCAGCATTTT.

The V call is TRBV27, the J call TRBJ2-1; 9 positions agree with TRBD2. V lost 2 bases, J lost 8 bases, and 7 bases stayed unmatched. The V gene's germline CDR1 is MNHEY and CDR2 SMNVEV (reference sequence). The CDR3 is 15 amino acids. The CDR3 reads CASSLGSGSFYEQFF. The CDR3 DNA sequence: TGTGCCAGCAGTTTAGGTAGCGGGAGCTTCTATGAGCAGTTCTTC.

J is TRBJ1-1 and V is TRBV12-3 or TRBV12-4, with D unclear. With 0 bases removed from V and 7 bases from J, the gap between germline ends came to 6 bases. This CDR3 comprises 12 residues. The CDR3 DNA reads as TGTGCCAGCAGTTTAGCGGGGTATGAAGCTTTCTTT. This gives the protein CASSLAGYEAFF.

This chain connects TRBV5-6 to TRBJ2-3; D may match TRBD1 or TRBD2 (5 bases each). The CDR3 is 15 residues long. Trimming stripped 3 bases from V and 6 bases from J, with 17 bases between. CDR1 is SGHDT, CDR2 YYEEEE, per germline. The CDR3 nucleotides are TGTGCCAGCAGCTCACCGGGACGGCGAGGGGATACGCAGTATTTT. This translates into CASSSPGRRGDTQYF.

The rearrangement joins TRBV12-3 or TRBV12-4 to TRBJ2-5, with D hard to call. Trimming stripped 5 bases from V and 6 bases from J, with 16 bases between. CDR3 length: 14 residues. CDR3 nucleotides: TGTGCCAGCAGTGGTACTGCGCTTCGTCAGACCCAGTACTTC. Its translation is CASSGTALRQTQYF.

This clonotype was observed once. A read error may explain this, as a much larger clone is one base away. Written as DNA, the CDR3 is TGTGCCAGCAGCGAGCCAAAGGACAGGGACCTAGAGCAGTACTTC. Translation gives CASSEPKDRDLEQYF. The rearrangement links TRBV27 to TRBJ2-7; 8 bases are shared with TRBD1. V lost 6 bases and J lost 7; bases outside the gene matches: 14. The germline CDR1 and CDR2 sequences are MNHEY and SMNVEV (reference sequence). This CDR3 has 15 amino acids.

This clonotype occurred a few times. V usage is TRBV3-1 and J usage is TRBJ2-7; 8 bases are shared with TRBD2. CDR1 is LGHDT and CDR2 is YNNKEL in the germline V gene (reference sequence). After removal of 3 bases from V and 0 bases from J, the junction contained 10 bases not matched to a gene. This CDR3 contains 17 residues. DNA for the CDR3: TGTGCCAGCAGCCACATAACTAGCGGACCTTACTCCTACGAGCAGTACTTC. It specifies CASSHITSGPYSYEQYF.

V usage is TRBV19 and J usage is TRBJ2-5; 7 nucleotides line up with TRBD1. Germline V lookup: CDR1 LNHDA, CDR2 SQIVND (reference sequence). This CDR3 is 17 amino acids long. Trimming cost V 4 bases and J 7 bases; bases outside gene matches: 18. The CDR3 DNA sequence: TGTGCCAGTAGTAACCCTCGCAGGACAGGCCGCCCGGGGACCCAGTACTTC. The encoded protein is CASSNPRRTGRPGTQYF.

The rearrangement joins TRBV4-3 to TRBJ2-1, with D unresolved. V lost 0 bases and J 7 bases, leaving 22 bases between the germline ends. The CDR3 spans 18 residues. The germline V gene encodes CDR1 LGHNA and CDR2 YSLEER. This CDR3 reads CASSQDLIRSRSGNEQFF. CDR3 nucleotide sequence: TGCGCCAGCAGCCAAGATCTTATAAGGTCCCGATCCGGGAATGAGCAGTTCTTC.

This clonotype was observed many times. The V gene is TRBV28, the J gene TRBJ1-2; 9 positions agree with TRBD1. The germline gives CDR1 MDHEN, CDR2 SYDVKM. This CDR3 has 14 residues. Germline trimming cut 5 bases from V and 4 bases from J; bases unmatched to any gene: 5. CDR3 region: CASSITGGTYGYTF. CDR3 nucleotides: TGTGCCAGCAGTATCACAGGGGGCACCTATGGCTACACCTTC.

The genes are TRBV7-9 and TRBJ2-7; D possibly matches TRBD1 or TRBD2 (5 bases each). Germline lookup yields CDR1 SEHNR and CDR2 FQNEAQ (reference sequence). V lost 7 bases, J lost 5 bases, and 15 bases lay in between. The CDR3 is 13 amino acids. The CDR3: CASTRGASHEQYF. CDR3 in DNA: TGTGCCAGCACCCGAGGGGCTAGCCACGAGCAGTACTTC. Based on the CDR3 plus reference TRBV7-9 and TRBJ2-7, the full variable domain is DTGVSQNPRHKITKRGQNVTFRCDPISEHNRLYWYRQTLGQGPEFLTYFQNEAQLEKSRLLSDRFSAERPKGSFSTLEIQRTEQGDSAMYLCASTRGASHEQYFGPGTRLTVT.

Points on this clonotype: This may be a read error, as it is one base from a much larger clone. V and J are TRBV6-2 or TRBV6-3 and TRBJ1-5; D unresolved. The germline V and J ends were trimmed by 6 bases and 6 bases, with 18 bases remaining between them. Germline V gene data show CDR1 as MNHEY and CDR2 as SVGEGT. The CDR3 has 15 residues. The CDR3 DNA follows: TGTGCCAGCAGCATGACTCCTTCACGAGGTCAGCCCCAGCATTTT. This translates into CASSMTPSRGQPQHF.

The CDR3 sequence: CASSLPAGRSYNEQFF. The CDR3 region has the DNA TGTGCCAGCAGCTTACCGGCAGGGCGATCCTACAATGAGCAGTTCTTC. This chain uses TRBV3-1 with TRBJ2-1; weak D call: TRBD1 (5 bases). The CDR3 sequence is 16 residues long. V lost 5 bases to trimming and J lost 1 base, with 15 bases between them. The germline gives CDR1 LGHDT, CDR2 YNNKEL (reference sequence).